This TCR beta chain was observed in a study of Graves' ophthalmopathy and Graves' hyperthyroidism. Enrolled hyperthyroidism patients had a new diagnosis, a duration under 2 months, and an age of 18 to 65. Uncontrolled infections, pregnancy, lactation or other autoimmune diseases led to patient exclusion. The CDR3 contains 16 residues. V shed 1 base, J shed 8 bases, and the junction held 9 bases outside the gene matches. Germline V gives CDR1 SGHTA, CDR2 FQGNSA. The study amplified TCR beta CDR3 regions using RNA transcripts. The workflow started with a first-round RT-PCR run with HTBI primers and then moved on to a second-round multiplex PCR. TCRdb itself ran the multiplex PCR reads through MiXCR, one entry per CDR3 protein. This sample yields 500,000 to 600,000 distinct CDR3 sequences, of which about two fifths are seen a single time; 3.5% to 5% belongs to the top ten.

Sequenced material: peripheral blood or thyroid tissue (not recorded which). This sequence joins TRBV7-2 and TRBJ2-3; TRBD2 aligns across 10 bases. The receptor was derived from an adult man with Graves' hyperthyroidism. The CDR3 DNA sequence: TGTGCCAGCAGCTTAGGGGCTAGCGGGGGATGGGGTACGCAGTATTTT. It codes for CASSLGASGGWGTQYF.